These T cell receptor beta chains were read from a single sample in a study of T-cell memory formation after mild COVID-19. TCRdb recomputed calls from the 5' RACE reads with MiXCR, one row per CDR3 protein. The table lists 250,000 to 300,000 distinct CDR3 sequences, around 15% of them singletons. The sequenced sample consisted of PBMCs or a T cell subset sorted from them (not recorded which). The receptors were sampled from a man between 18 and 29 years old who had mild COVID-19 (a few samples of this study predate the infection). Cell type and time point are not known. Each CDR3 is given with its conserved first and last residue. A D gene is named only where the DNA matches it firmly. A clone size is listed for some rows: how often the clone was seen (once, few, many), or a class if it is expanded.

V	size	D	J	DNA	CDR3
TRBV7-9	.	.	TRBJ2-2	TGTGCCAGCAGCGATGGACGGAACACCGGGGAGCTGTTTTTT	CASSDGRNTGELFF
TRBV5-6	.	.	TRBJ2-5	TGTGCCAGCAGCTACCGGGATTATGAAGAGACCCAGTACTTC	CASSYRDYEETQYF
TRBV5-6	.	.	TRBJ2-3	TGTGCCAGCAGCTTTGCCAGGGCGTACACAGATACGCAGTATTTT	CASSFARAYTDTQYF
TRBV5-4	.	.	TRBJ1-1	TGTGCCAGCCAGCCGGGCATGAACACTGAAGCTTTCTTT	CASQPGMNTEAFF
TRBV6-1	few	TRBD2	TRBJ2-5	TGTGCCAGCAGTGAAAGGTTGGCGGGGGGCGTTTTTGAGACCCAGTACTTC	CASSERLAGGVFETQYF
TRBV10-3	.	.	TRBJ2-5	TGTGCCATCAGTGATTCACAGGGCCAGGGCTTTTGGGAGACCCAGTACTTC	CAISDSQGQGFWETQYF
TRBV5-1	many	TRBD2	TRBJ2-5	TGCGCCAGCAGGAGTGGGGGACTAGTGAAAGAGACCCAGTACTTC	CASRSGGLVKETQYF
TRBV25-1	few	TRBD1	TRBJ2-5	TGTGCCAGCAGTGAGTGGACAGGGTCAGGAGAGACCCAGTACTTC	CASSEWTGSGETQYF
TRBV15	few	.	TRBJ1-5	TGTGCCACCAACAGGGTGTGGGGCAATCAGCCCCAGCATTTT	CATNRVWGNQPQHF
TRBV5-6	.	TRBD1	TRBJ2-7	TGTGCCAGCAGCTTCCGACAGGGCCCCTACGAGCAGTACTTC	CASSFRQGPYEQYF
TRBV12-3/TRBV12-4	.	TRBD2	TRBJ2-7	TGTGCCAGCAGTTTCTCGACTAGCGGCTACGAGCAGTACTTC	CASSFSTSGYEQYF
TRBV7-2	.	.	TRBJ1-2	TGTGCCAGCAGCTTAGCCTCAAATCAGGGTTATTATGGCTACACCTTC	CASSLASNQGYYGYTF
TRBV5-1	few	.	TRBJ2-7	TGCGCCAGCAGCTTTCGACAGATCGACGAGCAGTACTTC	CASSFRQIDEQYF
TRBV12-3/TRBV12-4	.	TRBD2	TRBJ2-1	TGTGCCAGCAGTGGACTAGCGGGGGTGTCCGCCTACAATGAGCAGTTCTTC	CASSGLAGVSAYNEQFF
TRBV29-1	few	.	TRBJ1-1	TGCAGCGTTGAAAGGGGGATCTACACTGAAGCTTTCTTT	CSVERGIYTEAFF
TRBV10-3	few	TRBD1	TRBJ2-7	TGTGCCATCAGTGACCGGGACAGGGCCCACGAGCAGTACTTC	CAISDRDRAHEQYF
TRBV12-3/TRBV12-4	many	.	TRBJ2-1	TGTGCCAGCAGTTTTGGGGGGAGCTCCTACAATGAGCAGTTCTTC	CASSFGGSSYNEQFF
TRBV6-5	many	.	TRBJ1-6	TGTGCCAGCAGTTACCGGCAGGGGAATTCACCCCTCCACTTT	CASSYRQGNSPLHF
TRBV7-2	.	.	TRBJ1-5	TGTGCCAGCAGCTTAGCCCTAGATCAGCCCCAGCATTTT	CASSLALDQPQHF
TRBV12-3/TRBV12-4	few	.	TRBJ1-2	TGTGCCAGCAGTTTAGATCGGGGGGCGGTCTATGGCTACACCTTC	CASSLDRGAVYGYTF
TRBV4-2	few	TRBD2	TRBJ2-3	TGTGCCAGCAGCCAAGATGAGTTTACTAGCGGGAGTGATTCGGATACGCAGTATTTT	CASSQDEFTSGSDSDTQYF
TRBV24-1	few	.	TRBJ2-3	TGTGCCACCAGGGACATAACAGATACGCAGTATTTT	CATRDITDTQYF
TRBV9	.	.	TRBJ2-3	TGTGCCAGCAGCGTAGCTCATAGCACAGATACGCAGTATTTT	CASSVAHSTDTQYF
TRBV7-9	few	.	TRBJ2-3	TGTGCCAGCAGCCCGGGCCCCACGCAGTATTTT	CASSPGPTQYF
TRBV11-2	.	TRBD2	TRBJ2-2	TGTGCCAGCAGCTCTTGGACTAGCGGGGGGGCCGGGACTGGCGGGGAGCTGTTTTTT	CASSSWTSGGAGTGGELFF
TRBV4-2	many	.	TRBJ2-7	TGTGCCAGCAGCCCCGAAGACGTGTACGAGCAGTACTTC	CASSPEDVYEQYF
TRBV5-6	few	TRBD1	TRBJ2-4	TGTGCCAGCAGCTCGGGACAGGGAAACATTCAGTACTTC	CASSSGQGNIQYF
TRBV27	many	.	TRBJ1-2	TGTGCCAGCAGTGACCGCTACTATGGCTACACCTTC	CASSDRYYGYTF
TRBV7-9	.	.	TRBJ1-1	TGTGCCAGCAGCTTCGGGTCTTATTTGAACACTGAAGCTTTCTTT	CASSFGSYLNTEAFF
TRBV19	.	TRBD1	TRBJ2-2	TGTGCCAGTAGTATGTCAGGGGGAAACACCGGGGAGCTGTTTTTT	CASSMSGGNTGELFF
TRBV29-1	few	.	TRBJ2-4	TGCAGCGTTGTCGAATCAGGGGAAGTAGACATTCAGTACTTC	CSVVESGEVDIQYF